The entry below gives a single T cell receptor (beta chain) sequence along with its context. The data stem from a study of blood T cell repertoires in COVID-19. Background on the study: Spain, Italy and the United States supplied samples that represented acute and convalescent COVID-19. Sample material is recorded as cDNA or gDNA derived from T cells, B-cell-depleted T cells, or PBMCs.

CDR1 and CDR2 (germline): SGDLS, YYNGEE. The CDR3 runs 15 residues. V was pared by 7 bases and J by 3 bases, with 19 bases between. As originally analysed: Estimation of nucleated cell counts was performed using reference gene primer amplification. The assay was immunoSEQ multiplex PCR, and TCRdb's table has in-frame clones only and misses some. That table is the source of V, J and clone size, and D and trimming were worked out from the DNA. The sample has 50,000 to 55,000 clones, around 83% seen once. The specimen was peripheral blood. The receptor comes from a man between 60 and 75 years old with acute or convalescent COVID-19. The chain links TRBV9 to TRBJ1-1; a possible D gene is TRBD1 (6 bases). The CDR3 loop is CASGRTGKGHTEAFF. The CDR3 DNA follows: TGTGCCAGCGGGAGAACAGGGAAAGGTCACACTGAAGCTTTCTTT.